The clone carrying this T cell receptor beta chain was seen more than once but under ten times. Its antigen is unidentified. V was clipped by 2 bases and J by 0 bases, with 9 bases between them. The germline CDR1 and CDR2 sequences are MDHEN and SYDVKM. This CDR3 has 15 residues. The study ran its PCR with 60 Vbeta and 13 Jbeta primers. Assay: immunoSEQ multiplex PCR; the TCRdb copy retains only in-frame clones and omits some. The repertoire holds about 76,000 clones, with 73% as singletons. This sample stems from a study of cytomegalovirus exposure and HLA in healthy donors. Notes on the study in general: Later analysis found that TCR beta chains associated with HLA were more clonally expanded than other, equally common chains.

The sequenced material came from PBMCs. The chain combines TRBV28 with TRBJ2-3; D may be TRBD2 (6 bases). The clonotype comes from a woman aged 35 to 49 in good health and CMV-seropositive. For the CDR3, the DNA is TGTGCCAGCAGTTTAAACAGCGGGAGCACAGATACGCAGTATTTT. Its protein product is CASSLNSGSTDTQYF.